The sequence of this T cell receptor beta chain was determined in a study of T cells after yellow fever vaccination (dated by TCRdb to the late 2010s). With respect to the entire study: The SMART-Seq v4 Ultra Low Input RNA kit was used to prepare libraries from fractions with low cell numbers. Blood was collected at multiple timepoints before and after primary and secondary immunization, and bulk PBMC replicates and cell subsets were isolated. Two healthy male donors, one aged 18 to 29 and one aged 30 to 40 years, made up the cohort. To follow T-cell clones before and after both primary and booster YFV17D yellow fever vaccination, bulk TCR alpha and beta repertoires underwent longitudinal sequencing.

With regard to this clonotype: Its antigen remains undetermined. No per-base quality is available; no much larger clone lies one base away.

The treatment or condition tag for this specimen amounts to: live attenuated yellow fever vaccine strain. At each blood-draw timepoint, two biological replicates of bulk PBMCs were collected. PBMCs were isolated from peripheral blood using a standard Ficoll-Paque protocol. RNA was extracted with TriZol from bulk PBMCs, CD4 and CD8 fractions, and dextramer-positive and dextramer-negative fractions. TCR cDNA was synthesized by 5'RACE template switching, through which a universal primer site and unique molecular identifiers were introduced. Priming of cDNA synthesis was performed from both the TCR alpha and TCR beta constant segments. Two PCR steps were used to amplify libraries, with sample barcodes and sequencing adapters being added in the second step. Sequencing of libraries was performed on Illumina HiSeq 2500 (2x100 bp) or NovaSeq (2x150 bp). As for how the authors treated the data: Reads were demultiplexed and collapsed into UMI consensus sequences with MIGEC, and V(D)J alignment was performed with MiXCR. Using edgeR on replicate PBMC samples, clonotypes were called vaccine-responding if FDR was below 0.01 and the log2 fold change was above 5 up to day 15. Bulk clonotypes were assigned CD4 or CD8 identity according to which sequenced CD4 or CD8 repertoire held them at higher abundance. TCRdb applied fastp at Q25 and MiXCR to the public reads, then kept only in-frame beta chains. Rows are unified per CDR3 protein, each entry keeping the most common DNA and genes. The V and J calls shown here were made by TCRdb, not taken from the authors' results. Recorded for this sample are 620,000 or so distinct CDR3 sequences; around 12% of them occurred a single time. More than 12% of the sample belongs to the ten largest clones.

Overall study outcomes, separate from this receptor: Most clones expanded after primary vaccination were re-detected after the booster (almost 97% of CD4 and 88% of CD8), suggesting broad memory maintenance. The secondary T-cell response was found to be weaker but faster than the primary response, with a peak reached on day 5 rather than on day 15. A small share of clonotypes occurred in both CD4 and CD8 compartments, likely arising from convergent recombination. Computational filtering was required because FACS-sorted repertoires could contain abundant contaminating clonotypes from the bulk population. Because only a couple of donors were included in the study, the extent to which the findings can be generalized is limited.

The sequencing here drew on PBMCs, taken on the day of the yellow fever booster vaccination. The TCR comes from a man aged 30 to 45 who received the YFV17D yellow fever vaccine.

The CDR3 reads CSARGTRTHYEQYF. In nucleotide form, the sequence is TGCAGTGCGCGGGGTACCCGGACACATTACGAGCAGTACTTC. The chain joins TRBV20-1 to TRBJ2-7, with a weak D call of TRBD2 (6 bases match). Relative to germline, V is 6 bases shorter and J is 4 bases shorter, with 19 bases between their ends. CDR1 and CDR2 (DFQATT, SNEGSKA) derive from the germline V gene (reference sequence). CDR3 length: 14 amino acids, cysteine to phenylalanine. Solely the CDR3 DNA is kept, with 42 bases framed from the first base.